The TCR beta chain described here comes from a study of cytomegalovirus exposure and HLA in healthy donors. When sampled, the donors appeared nominally healthy, though they likely had unrecorded immune exposures. This clone was observed a single time. What it binds is unknown. Regarding the study as a whole: Most TCR sequences showed up rarely, but some public TCRs showed up in many donors. Based on reports, TCR beta sequences accurately predicted HLA-A and HLA-B alleles for most subjects.

Trimming stripped 7 bases from V and 5 bases from J, with 11 bases between. The germline gives CDR1 MDHEN, CDR2 SYDVKM. The CDR3 spans 13 residues. Researchers ran the PCR with 60 Vbeta and 13 Jbeta primers. Using immunoSEQ multiplex PCR, the repertoire was profiled, and TCRdb retains in-frame clones only, with some absent. The sample records some 110,000 clones, about four fifths being singletons. This sequence joins TRBV28 and TRBJ2-2; a weak D match, TRBD2 (5 bases). The sequence was obtained from a man younger than 40 in good health and CMV-seropositive. The sequencing sample was made of PBMCs. The CDR3 is CASNEGWTGELFF. The DNA for the CDR3 is TGTGCCAGCAATGAGGGTTGGACCGGGGAGCTGTTTTTT.